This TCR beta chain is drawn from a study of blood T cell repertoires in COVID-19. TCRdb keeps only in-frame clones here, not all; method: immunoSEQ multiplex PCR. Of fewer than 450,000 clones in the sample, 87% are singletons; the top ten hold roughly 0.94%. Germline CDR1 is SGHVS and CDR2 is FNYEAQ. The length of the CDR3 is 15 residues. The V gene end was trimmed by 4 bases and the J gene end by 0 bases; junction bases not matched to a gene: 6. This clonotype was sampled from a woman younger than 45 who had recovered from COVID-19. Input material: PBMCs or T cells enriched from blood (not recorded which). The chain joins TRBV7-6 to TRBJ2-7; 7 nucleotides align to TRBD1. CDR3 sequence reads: CASSSTRDSSYEQYF. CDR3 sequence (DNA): TGTGCCAGCAGCTCAACCCGGGACAGCTCCTACGAGCAGTACTTC.